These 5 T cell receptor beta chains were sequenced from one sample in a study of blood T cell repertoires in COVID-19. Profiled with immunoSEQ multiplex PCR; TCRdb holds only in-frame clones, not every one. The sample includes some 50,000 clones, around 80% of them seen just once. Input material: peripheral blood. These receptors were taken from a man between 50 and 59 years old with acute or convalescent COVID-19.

The CDR3 spells CATSSRLSSGNTIYF. CDR3 nucleotide sequence: TGTGCCACCAGCAGCCGCCTAAGTTCTGGAAACACCATATATTTT. The V gene is TRBV15, the J gene TRBJ1-3, with D uncertain. The CDR3 totals 15 residues. Trimming took off 3 bases at V and 1 base at J, with 10 bases between the two ends. Germline loops: CDR1 LNHNV, CDR2 YYDKDF (reference sequence).

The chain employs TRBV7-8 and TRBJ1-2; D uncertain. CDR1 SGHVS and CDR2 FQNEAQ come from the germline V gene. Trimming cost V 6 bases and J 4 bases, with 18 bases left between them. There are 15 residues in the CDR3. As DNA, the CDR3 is TGTGCCAGCAGTCCTAGCTCGGACGTCGGCTATGGCTACACCTTC. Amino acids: CASSPSSDVGYGYTF.

CDR3 DNA sequence: TGTGCCACCAGCGCCCTGCGGGGGACCTACGAGCAGTACTTC. As protein: CATSALRGTYEQYF. The chain joins TRBV15 to TRBJ2-7, with 7 bases identical to TRBD2. Trimming cost V 5 bases and J 2 bases; bases outside gene matches: 6. The CDR3 is 14 residues long. Germline loops: CDR1 LNHNV, CDR2 YYDKDF (reference sequence). The full variable domain, its missing parts supplied by reference TRBV15 and TRBJ2-7, is DAMVIQNPRYQVTQFGKPVTLSCSQTLNHNVMYWYQQKSSQAPKLLFHYYDKDFNNEADTPDNFQSRRPNTSFCFLDIRSPGLGDTAMYLCATSALRGTYEQYFGPGTRLTVT.

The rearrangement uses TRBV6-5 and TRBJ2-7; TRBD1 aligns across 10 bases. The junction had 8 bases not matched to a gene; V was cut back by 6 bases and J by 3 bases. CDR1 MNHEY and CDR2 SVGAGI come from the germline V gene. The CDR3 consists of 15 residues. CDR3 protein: CASSTPWDRGYEQYF. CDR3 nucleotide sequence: TGTGCCAGCAGCACCCCCTGGGACAGGGGCTACGAGCAGTACTTC.

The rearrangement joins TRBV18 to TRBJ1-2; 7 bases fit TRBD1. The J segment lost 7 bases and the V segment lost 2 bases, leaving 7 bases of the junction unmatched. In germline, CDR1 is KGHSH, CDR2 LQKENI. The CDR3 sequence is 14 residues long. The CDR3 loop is CASSPDRASPGYTF. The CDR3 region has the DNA TGTGCCAGCTCACCAGACAGGGCAAGCCCTGGCTACACCTTC. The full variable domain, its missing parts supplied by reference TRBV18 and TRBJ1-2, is NAGVMQNPRHLVRRRGQEARLRCSPMKGHSHVYWYRQLPEEGLKFMVYLQKENIIDESGMPKERFSAEFPKEGPSILRIQQVVRGDSAAYFCASSPDRASPGYTFGSGTRLTVV.